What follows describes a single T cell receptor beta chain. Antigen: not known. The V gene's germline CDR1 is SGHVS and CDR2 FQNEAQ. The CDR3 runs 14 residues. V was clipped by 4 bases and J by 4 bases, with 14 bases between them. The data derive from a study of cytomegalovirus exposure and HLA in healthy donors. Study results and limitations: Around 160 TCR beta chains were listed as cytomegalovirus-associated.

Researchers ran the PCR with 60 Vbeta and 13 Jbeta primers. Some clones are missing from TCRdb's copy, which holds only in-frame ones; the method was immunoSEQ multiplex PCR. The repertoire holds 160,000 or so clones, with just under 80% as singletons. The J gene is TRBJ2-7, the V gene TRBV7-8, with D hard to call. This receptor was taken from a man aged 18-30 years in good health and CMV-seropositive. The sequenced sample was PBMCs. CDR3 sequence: CASSSELVTYEQYF. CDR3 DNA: TGTGCCAGCAGCTCCGAACTGGTAACTTACGAGCAGTACTTC.